This T cell receptor beta chain is drawn from a study of Ad26.COV2.S vaccination and SARS-CoV-2 variants. Sequenced by immunoSEQ multiplex PCR; TCRdb stores in-frame clones only, minus some. The sample records around 320,000 clones, around 84% being singletons. Treatment here: some 19 received Ad26.COV2.S at low or high dose, single or two shots; several received placebo; per-sample allocation not given. Repertoires come from day 63 after the first vaccine or placebo injection. V lost 4 bases, J lost 5 bases, and 8 bases stayed unmatched. The germline CDR1 and CDR2 sequences are SGHDT and YYEEEE. The CDR3 contains 15 residues.

This material consisted of peripheral blood, taken in a trial of Ad26.COV2.S vaccine versus placebo. J is TRBJ1-2 and V is TRBV5-6; 10 nucleotides line up with TRBD1. The clonotype comes from a person aged 18-65 years who received the Ad26.COV2.S COVID-19 vaccine or a placebo. The CDR3 sequence: CASSRPGTGEYGYTF. In nucleotides, the CDR3 is TGTGCCAGCAGCAGACCGGGGACAGGGGAATATGGCTACACCTTC.